This T cell receptor beta chain emerged from a study of early T cells in non-severe SARS-CoV-2 infection. Looking at the study overall: Chains were not paired, and sequencing was done on bulk RNA from unsorted whole blood.

Germline CDR1 reads DFQATT; CDR2 reads SNEGSKA (reference sequence). Trimming shortened V by 5 bases and J by 8 bases, and 9 bases separated the two germline ends. This CDR3 spans 11 amino acids. With respect to this clonotype: Its antigen is currently unknown.

Study-level points and caveats: Database matching using VDJdb favored anti-spike CD8 responses, with private and CD4 specificities left missing.

Unique molecular identifiers (one per individual cDNA molecule) were attached. Each CDR3 protein is one row after TCRdb ran MiXCR on the 5' RACE reads. The sample records about 22,000 distinct CDR3 sequences, 3% to 4.5% being singletons. Material: whole blood. The receptor was derived from an adult who was a healthcare worker with PCR-confirmed SARS-CoV-2 infection or an uninfected control (not recorded which). The chain uses TRBV20-1 and TRBJ1-4, with D unclear. CDR3 sequence (DNA): TGCAGTGCTTATCATCGGGAAAAACTGTTTTTT. This codes for CSAYHREKLFF.